What follows describes a single T cell receptor beta chain. Trimming stripped 6 bases from V and 0 bases from J, with 9 bases between. CDR3 length: 14 residues. The germline V gene encodes CDR1 LNHDA and CDR2 SQIVND (reference sequence). The data were taken from a study of blood T cell repertoires in COVID-19. Overall study: Nucleic acid was either cDNA or gDNA, and it came from T cells, B-cell-depleted T cells, or PBMCs.

Original analysis: Amplification of reference gene primers provided the estimated nucleated cell counts. Some clones are missing from TCRdb's copy, which holds only in-frame ones; the method was immunoSEQ multiplex PCR. Clonal size and the V and J genes are those of that table, whereas D and trimming came from the DNA. The table lists 200,000 to 300,000 clones, around 80% of them singletons. The sequenced material came from peripheral blood. V gene TRBV19 combines with J gene TRBJ2-4; D remains ambiguous. The sequence was obtained from a man aged 55 to 69 with acute or convalescent COVID-19. The CDR3 DNA is TGTGCCAGTAGAGAAGACTTAGCCAAAAACATTCAGTACTTC. Translation: CASREDLAKNIQYF.